The rows below give T cell receptor beta chains drawn from one sample of a study of memory CD4+ T cells and cytomegalovirus serostatus. Clones were sequenced by immunoSEQ multiplex PCR, and TCRdb holds only the in-frame ones, with some missing. The data hold 45,000 to 65,000 clones, with approximately 78% observed a single time. The sequenced sample consisted of memory CD4+ T cells from blood. These TCRs come from an adult in good health and CMV-seronegative. Each CDR3 is given without its conserved first and last residue. Each record gives: V gene, CDR3 protein.

TRBV27 | ASSFSAGRSGETQY
TRBV5-4 | ASSLQGGPGNTIY
TRBV11-2 | ASSLIDRSRDNSPLH
TRBV19 | ASTQGNSNQPQH
TRBV5-4 | ASSWRTSFADTQY
TRBV2 | ASSERAGGAGITSNEQF
TRBV11-2 | ASSLIVGPNYGYT
TRBV30 | AWRGDRASYGYT
TRBV7-9 | ASSLAENEKLF
TRBV4-3 | ASSQDRRYTQY
TRBV6-5 | ASSYSADREGGYT
TRBV7-2 | ASSLALGAGYEQY
TRBV6-5 | ASSYAGTGVNQPQH
TRBV7-9 | ASSFTDSTDTQY
TRBV2 | ASTPGTGRPEAF
TRBV29-1 | SAYGADTQY
TRBV30 | ACQLGQANQPQH
TRBV2 | ASNRSPNQPQH
TRBV7-9 | ASSLDVGGSGGETQY
TRBV9 | ASSVVPDNSPLH
TRBV15 | ATSREEGDTEAF
TRBV14 | ASSHGRNSPLH
TRBV7-3 | ASSLRADYGYT